A single sample gave rise to the 18 T cell receptor beta chains below, sequenced in a study of vaccination effects on CD4 cells after COVID-19. Assay used: immunoSEQ multiplex PCR; TCRdb lists only in-frame clones, some missing. The table shows roughly 43,000 clones, with 65% to 80% occurring only once. ViraFEST expansion of antigen-specific CD4+ T cells with viral peptide pools preceded sequencing. Isolating CD4+ T cells followed around nine days of culture. Every participant took two doses of the BNT162b2 or mRNA-1273 vaccine. Antigen specificity for these receptors is unknown. The source material was CD4+ T cells from PBMCs cultured with HCoV-OC43 spike peptides, sampled after COVID-19 vaccination. Subset specified: HCoV-OC43 spike overlapping peptide pool stimulation. The receptors were sampled from a human donor who received a COVID-19 vaccine.

The chain joins TRBV6-5 to TRBJ2-7; D gene unclear. With 5 bases removed from V and 7 bases from J, the gap between germline ends came to 15 bases. The CDR3 sequence is 13 residues long. Germline CDR1 and CDR2: MNHEY and SVGAGI. CDR3 nucleotide sequence: TGTGCCAGCAGTCTGGTAGGGTTTGGGGAGCAGTACTTC. Translating gives CASSLVGFGEQYF.

In its sample, this clone is large. The rearrangement uses TRBV18 and TRBJ1-4, with no clear D. This CDR3 is 15 amino acids long. Between the trimmed V and J ends, which lost 5 bases and 0 bases, there was a span of 10 bases. The V gene's germline CDR1 is KGHSH and CDR2 LQKENI. Here the CDR3 reads CASSKHKTTNEKLFF. As DNA, the CDR3 is TGTGCCAGCTCAAAACACAAAACAACTAATGAAAAACTGTTTTTT.

The gene calls are TRBV5-1 and TRBJ2-1, with 10 bases that match TRBD2. The J segment lost 12 bases and the V segment lost 0 bases, leaving 9 bases of the junction unmatched. Germline-derived CDR1 and CDR2 are SGHRS and YFSETQ. The CDR3 length is 15 residues. This chain's CDR3 is CASSLDLAGESGQFF. In nucleotides, the CDR3 is TGCGCCAGCAGCTTGGATCTAGCGGGGGAATCGGGGCAGTTCTTC.

The chain uses TRBV9 and TRBJ2-7; 7 bases are shared with TRBD2. The CDR3 extends over 14 amino acids. V gave up 0 bases and J gave up 3 bases; unmatched junction bases: 3. Per the germline V gene, CDR1 is SGDLS and CDR2 is YYNGEE. In nucleotides, the CDR3 is TGTGCCAGCAGCGTAGCTGCGGGGGACTACGAGCAGTACTTC. Translating gives CASSVAAGDYEQYF.

This clone has only a few counts. The CDR3: CASRGNVNSPLHF. In nucleotides, the CDR3 is TGCGCCAGCAGGGGGAATGTGAATTCACCCCTCCACTTT. This rearrangement joins TRBV10-1 to TRBJ1-6; D is ambiguous. The CDR3 totals 13 residues. CDR1 and CDR2 (germline): WNHNN, SYGVQD (reference sequence). The germline V and J ends were trimmed by 6 bases and 7 bases, with 10 bases remaining between them.

The chain joins TRBV6-5 to TRBJ1-4, with D hard to call. V lost 6 bases and J lost 7, with 15 bases in between. Germline V CDR1 and CDR2: MNHEY, SVGAGI. CDR3 length equals 14 residues. The CDR3 DNA reads TGTGCCAGCAGAAGTCTGTCCACCTCTGAAAAACTGTTTTTT. It specifies CASRSLSTSEKLFF.

The chain uses TRBV30 and TRBJ1-1; no clear D. The CDR3 sequence is 13 residues long. Per the germline V gene, CDR1 is GTSNPN and CDR2 is SVGIG (reference sequence). Trimming took off 1 base at V and 1 base at J, with 7 bases between the two ends. The CDR3 reads CAWSASRNTEAFF. The CDR3 region has the DNA TGTGCCTGGAGTGCGAGCAGGAACACTGAAGCTTTCTTT.

The chain recombines TRBV18 with TRBJ2-1, with 7 bases fitting TRBD2. The CDR3 is 14 residues long. V gave up 5 bases and J gave up 3 bases; unmatched junction bases: 4. Germline V gene data show CDR1 as KGHSH and CDR2 as LQKENI. Written as DNA, the CDR3 is TGTGCCAGCTCAGGGCTAGCGGACTACAATGAGCAGTTCTTC. Translation: CASSGLADYNEQFF.

This clone turned up a few times. The chain joins TRBV6-2 or TRBV6-3 to TRBJ1-5, with 7 bases lining up with TRBD1. Germline V gene lookup returns CDR1 MNHEY and CDR2 SVGEGT. V shed 5 bases, J shed 4 bases, and the junction held 8 bases outside the gene matches. The CDR3 has 15 amino acids. In nucleotides, the CDR3 is TGTGCCAGCAGTGGGGCTGGGACAGTAAATCAGCCCCAGCATTTT. Translating it yields CASSGAGTVNQPQHF.

The V gene is TRBV10-1, the J gene TRBJ2-3; 7 bases agree with TRBD2. Looked up from germline, CDR1 is WNHNN and CDR2 is SYGVQD (reference sequence). V lost 4 bases to trimming and J lost 5 bases; unmatched junction nucleotides: 9. CDR3 length: 15 amino acids. CDR3 protein: CASSGAPAGEDTQYF. The DNA of the CDR3 is TGCGCCAGCAGTGGGGCACCGGCGGGGGAAGATACGCAGTATTTT.

The gene calls are TRBV7-8 and TRBJ2-3; 10 nucleotides match TRBD2. CDR1 is SGHVS, CDR2 FQNEAQ, per germline. This CDR3 region has 16 residues. After removal of 3 bases from V and 5 bases from J, the junction contained 8 bases not matched to a gene. CDR3 nucleotides: TGTGCCAGCAGCTTCCCTGGGCTAGCGGGAGTAGATACGCAGTATTTT. Protein sequence: CASSFPGLAGVDTQYF.

This clone has only a few counts. The V and J genes are TRBV5-1 and TRBJ1-2; TRBD1 is a possible D gene (6 bases). This CDR3 has 15 amino acids. The ends were cut back, 5 bases at V and 0 bases at J, with 14 bases in the middle. Germline CDR1 reads SGHRS; CDR2 reads YFSETQ. The CDR3 reads CASRVDSPANYGYTF. The DNA for the CDR3 is TGCGCCAGCAGAGTGGACAGCCCAGCTAACTATGGCTACACCTTC.

The J gene is TRBJ2-1, the V gene TRBV11-2; possible D gene TRBD2, 5 bases. V lost 1 base and J lost 10, with 17 bases in between. Germline V gives CDR1 SGHAT, CDR2 FQNNGV. The CDR3 loop spans 15 amino acids. The CDR3, as DNA: TGTGCCAGCAGCTTAGCTGGGCAGGTGCGGGCAGAGCAGTTCTTC. This codes for CASSLAGQVRAEQFF. Combining the CDR3 with reference TRBV11-2 and TRBJ2-1 gives the whole variable domain EAGVAQSPRYKIIEKRQSVAFWCNPISGHATLYWYQQILGQGPKLLIQFQNNGVVDDSQLPKDRFSAERLKGVDSTLKIQPAKLEDSAVYLCASSLAGQVRAEQFFGPGTRLTVL.

The genes are TRBV5-6 and TRBJ2-7, with D hard to call. Trimming removed 0 bases from V and 3 bases from J, with 16 bases in between. Germline assignment: CDR1 SGHDT and CDR2 YYEEEE. The CDR3 contains 16 residues. CDR3 nucleotide sequence: TGTGCCAGCAGCTTGGCCTTGGGTAGCCACGTCTACGAGCAGTACTTC. Translated, it gives CASSLALGSHVYEQYF. Variable domain in full (rest from reference TRBV5-6 and TRBJ2-7): DAGVTQSPTHLIKTRGQQVTLRCSPKSGHDTVSWYQQALGQGPQFIFQYYEEEERQRGNFPDRFSGHQFPNYSSELNVNALLLGDSALYLCASSLALGSHVYEQYFGPGTRLTVT.

The J gene is TRBJ2-3, the V gene TRBV2; 8 nucleotides match TRBD2. This CDR3 has 15 amino acids. Germline V gives CDR1 SNHLY, CDR2 FYNNEI. Trimming at V came to 6 bases and at J to 3 bases, leaving 8 bases not matched to a gene. CDR3 sequence: CASSVSGRITDTQYF. The CDR3 coding sequence is TGTGCCAGCAGCGTAAGCGGGAGAATAACAGATACGCAGTATTTT.

The chain couples TRBV5-5 to TRBJ2-6, with a tentative D call TRBD1 (6 bases). The length of the CDR3 is 16 residues. The germline V and J ends were trimmed by 0 bases and 3 bases, with 10 bases remaining between them. Germline V gene data show CDR1 as SGHKS and CDR2 as YYEKEE (reference sequence). The CDR3 coding sequence is TGTGCCAGCAGCTTGGATAAGGGGGATGGGGCCAACGTCCTGACTTTC. Translating gives CASSLDKGDGANVLTF.

The rearrangement links TRBV19 to TRBJ2-5; 10 bases line up with TRBD2. The V segment lost 5 bases and the J segment 5 bases; nucleotides outside the gene matches: 11. The CDR3 is made up of 16 amino acids. Germline-derived CDR1 and CDR2 are LNHDA and SQIVND (reference sequence). The CDR3 loop reads CASSFRSSGRGETQYF. The CDR3 DNA reads as TGTGCCAGTAGTTTTAGGTCTAGCGGGAGAGGGGAGACCCAGTACTTC.

The V and J genes are TRBV5-6 and TRBJ1-1; D unresolved. Trimming left V 0 bases short and J 7 bases short, with 13 bases between. The CDR3 totals 14 residues. CDR1 is SGHDT, CDR2 YYEEEE, per germline. DNA for the CDR3: TGTGCCAGCAGCTTGGGAGGGCAGGACGGTGAAGCTTTCTTT. Its protein product is CASSLGGQDGEAFF.